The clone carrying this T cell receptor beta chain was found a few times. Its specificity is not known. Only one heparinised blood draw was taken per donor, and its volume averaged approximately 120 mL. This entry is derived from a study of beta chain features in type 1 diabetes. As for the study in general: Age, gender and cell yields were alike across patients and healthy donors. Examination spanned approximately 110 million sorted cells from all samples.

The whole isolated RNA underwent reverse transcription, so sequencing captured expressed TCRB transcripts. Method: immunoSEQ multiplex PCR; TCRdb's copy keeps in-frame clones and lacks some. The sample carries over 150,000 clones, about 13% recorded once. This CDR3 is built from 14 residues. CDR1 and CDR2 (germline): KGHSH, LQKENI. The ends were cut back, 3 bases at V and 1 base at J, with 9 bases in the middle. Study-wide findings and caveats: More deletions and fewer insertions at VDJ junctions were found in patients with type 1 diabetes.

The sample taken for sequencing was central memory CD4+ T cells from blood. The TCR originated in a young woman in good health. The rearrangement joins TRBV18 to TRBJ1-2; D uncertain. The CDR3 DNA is TGTGCCAGCTCACCCCCTCCGGTTAACTATGGCTACACCTTC. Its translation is CASSPPPVNYGYTF.